These 16 T cell receptor beta chains came from one sample sequenced in a study of shared clonotypes between healthy human individuals. This table comes from immunoSEQ multiplex PCR, and its TCRdb copy is limited to in-frame clones, with some not included. The sample has around 600,000 clones; 95% are singletons. Positive CCR7 selection of CD45RO-negative cells yielded the naive CD8 cells, and terminally differentiated effector memory CD45RA+ cells were excluded. Input material: naive CD8+ T cells sorted from blood. All receptors derive from a woman aged 30 to 39 in good health.

V usage is TRBV18 and J usage is TRBJ2-6; D gene uncertain. With 0 bases removed from V and 0 bases from J, the gap between germline ends came to 12 bases. Germline CDR1 KGHSH, CDR2 LQKENI. The CDR3 extends over 18 amino acids. The CDR3 region is CASSPPYVTLSGANVLTF. The CDR3 nucleotides read TGTGCCAGCTCACCACCCTACGTGACGCTCTCTGGGGCCAACGTCCTGACTTTC.

This chain joins TRBV7-9 and TRBJ2-1; tentatively, D is TRBD1 (6 bases). The CDR3 is 17 residues long. CDR1 and CDR2 (germline): SEHNR, FQNEAQ (reference sequence). Deletions cut 2 bases from V and 6 bases from J, with 20 bases between. CDR3 DNA: TGTGCCAGCAGCTTAAGAGGTCCGGGACAAGGGATCAATGAGCAGTTCTTC. Protein product: CASSLRGPGQGINEQFF.

V usage is TRBV4-1 and J usage is TRBJ2-7; TRBD2 aligns across 7 bases. Germline CDR1 and CDR2: MGHRA and YSYEKL. The CDR3 loop spans 15 amino acids. V shed 1 base, J shed 3 bases, and the junction held 6 bases outside the gene matches. CDR3 bases: TGCGCCAGCAGCCAAGGCCTCGGGACTATCTACGAGCAGTACTTC. Its protein product is CASSQGLGTIYEQYF.

Note on this clone: With a much larger clone just one base away, this may be a read error. V and J are TRBV7-9 and TRBJ2-7; D remains ambiguous. The germline V gene encodes CDR1 SEHNR and CDR2 FQNEAQ (reference sequence). With 3 bases removed from V and 2 bases from J, the gap between germline ends came to 8 bases. The CDR3 totals 13 residues. CDR3 region: CASSFSETYEQYF. CDR3 nucleotides: TGTGCCAGCAGCTTTTCAGAGACCTACGAGCAGTACTTC.

The chain is built from TRBV19 and TRBJ2-7; the D is unclear. Trimming removed 6 bases from V and 2 bases from J, with 11 bases in between. Germline loops: CDR1 LNHDA, CDR2 SQIVND (reference sequence). This CDR3 has 13 amino acids. CDR3 region: CASSMTTAYEQYF. CDR3 coding DNA: TGTGCCAGTAGCATGACGACGGCCTACGAGCAGTACTTC. Together with reference TRBV19 and TRBJ2-7, the CDR3 gives the full variable domain: DGGITQSPKYLFRKEGQNVTLSCEQNLNHDAMYWYRQDPGQGLRLIYYSQIVNDFQKGDIAEGYSVSREKKESFPLTVTSAQKNPTAFYLCASSMTTAYEQYFGPGTRLTVT.

The chain joins TRBV27 to TRBJ2-5; TRBD1 is a possible D gene (6 bases). The DNA end favors TRBJ2-7, so the J call may be wrong. This CDR3 spans 12 amino acids. Germline assignment: CDR1 MNHEY and CDR2 SMNVEV (reference sequence). CDR3 nucleotides: TGTGCCAGCAGGAGGACAGCATACGAGCAGTACTTC. Translation: CASRRTAYEQYF.

V usage is TRBV21-1 and J usage is TRBJ2-7; TRBD1 is the table's D call and was not checked against the DNA. TRBV21-1 is a pseudogene. This CDR3 is 13 amino acids long. CDR3 residues: CASSKKQSYEQYF. The DNA of the CDR3 is TGTGCCAGCAGCAAAAAACAGAGCTACGAGCAGTACTTC.

This clone was detected once. The chain recombines TRBV7-2 with TRBJ2-2; the match to TRBD1 covers 8 bases. Germline V gene sequence: CDR1 SGHTA, CDR2 FQGNSA. V was clipped by 6 bases and J by 7 bases; unmatched bases: 10. This CDR3 spans 15 amino acids. The DNA for the CDR3 is TGTGCCAGCAGGTACCCACAGGGGGTCGACGGGGAGCTGTTTTTT. Protein sequence: CASRYPQGVDGELFF.

The chain joins TRBV28 to TRBJ2-7; 10 bases are shared with TRBD2. CDR1 MDHEN and CDR2 SYDVKM come from the germline V gene. V dropped 5 bases and J dropped 0; count of bases not matched to a gene: 7. CDR3 length equals 16 residues. The CDR3 nucleotides read TGTGCCAGCAGTATACTAGCGGGGCCAAACTCCTACGAGCAGTACTTC. It is translated as CASSILAGPNSYEQYF.

J is TRBJ2-7 and V is TRBV27; D may be TRBD1 (6 bases). V lost 8 bases to trimming and J lost 2 bases, with 13 bases between them. CDR1 is MNHEY, CDR2 SMNVEV, per germline (reference sequence). This CDR3 contains 13 residues. The CDR3 spells CASRAGATYEQYF. The DNA for the CDR3 is TGTGCCAGCCGGGCAGGGGCTACCTACGAGCAGTACTTC.

Turning to this clone: One end of the junction is discordant with germline, which a read error may explain. The chain joins TRBV9 to TRBJ2-1, with 7 nucleotides matching TRBD2. The germline gives CDR1 SGDLS, CDR2 YYNGEE. CDR3 length equals 14 residues. CDR3 amino acids: CASSAGLVYDEQFF. CDR3 DNA: TGTGCCAGCAGCGCCGGACTAGTCTACGATGAGCAGTTCTTC. Full variable domain (rest looked up from reference TRBV9 and TRBJ2-1): DSGVTQTPKHLITATGQRVTLRCSPRSGDLSVYWYQQSLDQGLQFLIQYYNGEERAKGNILERFSAQQFPDLHSELNLSSLELGDSALYFCASSAGLVYDEQFFGPGTRLTVL.

The chain links TRBV7-9 to TRBJ2-1, with 11 bases aligning to TRBD2. The length of the CDR3 is 13 residues. Trimming removed 6 bases from V and 5 bases from J; junction bases left unmatched: 0. Per the germline V gene, CDR1 is SEHNR and CDR2 is FQNEAQ (reference sequence). Here the CDR3 DNA reads TGTGCCAGCAGGGGACTAGCGGACAATGAGCAGTTCTTC. It codes for CASRGLADNEQFF.

A word on this clone: Other DNA sequences of this sample code for an identical CDR3. The chain couples TRBV2 to TRBJ2-7; D unclear. This CDR3 is built from 12 residues. Trimming took off 3 bases at V and 3 bases at J, with 6 bases between the two ends. Per germline, CDR1 SNHLY and CDR2 FYNNEI. CDR3 loop: CASSDRGYEQYF. The CDR3 nucleotides read TGTGCCAGCAGTGACAGAGGCTACGAGCAGTACTTC.

DNA of the CDR3: TGTGCCAGCAGCCGGACAGGTGGTATATCCTCTGGAAACACCATATATTTT. Protein: CASSRTGGISSGNTIYF. This chain links TRBV4-2 with TRBJ1-3; 7 bases agree with TRBD1. Trimming at V came to 4 bases and at J to 0 bases, leaving 9 bases not matched to a gene. Germline loops: CDR1 LGHNA, CDR2 YNFKEQ. The CDR3 totals 17 residues.

The genes are TRBV18 and TRBJ1-2; 7 positions match TRBD1. Per germline, CDR1 KGHSH and CDR2 LQKENI. The CDR3 is 20 amino acids. With V trimmed by 6 bases and J by 2 bases, 24 bases remained unmatched. The CDR3 region has the DNA TGTGCCAGCTCCCCCAGCAAAGGAACCGGGACAGCTTCCTTCAACTATGGCTACACCTTC. The encoded protein is CASSPSKGTGTASFNYGYTF.

The rearrangement uses TRBV15 and TRBJ1-5; D is unresolved. The V end lost 0 bases, the J end lost 0 bases, and 6 bases lay between the germline ends. This CDR3 spans 15 amino acids. CDR1 and CDR2 from the germline V gene are LNHNV and YYDKDF (reference sequence). The CDR3 here is CATSRDRSSNQPQHF. The CDR3 DNA sequence: TGTGCCACCAGCAGAGATAGGAGTAGCAATCAGCCCCAGCATTTT.